The entry that follows covers one T cell receptor (beta chain) sequence. The antigen remains undetermined. Sequencing used immunoSEQ v3. Profiled with immunoSEQ multiplex PCR; TCRdb holds only in-frame clones, not every one. This table has fewer than 65,000 clones, over 75% appearing once. Time point in this sample: pre-treatment sample, taken before nivolumab and TIL therapy. In germline, CDR1 is MDHEN, CDR2 SYDVKM. With 2 bases removed from V and 6 bases from J, the gap between germline ends came to 13 bases. The length of the CDR3 is 15 residues. This record comes from a study of TIL therapy for anti-PD-1-resistant metastatic lung cancer. Study in general: Tumors were harvested before any PD-1/PD-L1 blockade. Tumors had a median PD-L1 proportion score of 5% to 6.5%.

General study results and limits: TIL clonotype persistence in blood showed no apparent association with response.

The sample in question was blood, obtained at baseline. The J gene is TRBJ1-4, the V gene TRBV28; possibly TRBD1 for D (5 bases). This clonotype was obtained from a person aged 25-85 years with non-small cell lung cancer. The CDR3 here is CASSLGGEGYEKLFF. The CDR3 region has the DNA TGTGCCAGCAGTTTAGGGGGTGAAGGGTATGAAAAACTGTTTTTT.